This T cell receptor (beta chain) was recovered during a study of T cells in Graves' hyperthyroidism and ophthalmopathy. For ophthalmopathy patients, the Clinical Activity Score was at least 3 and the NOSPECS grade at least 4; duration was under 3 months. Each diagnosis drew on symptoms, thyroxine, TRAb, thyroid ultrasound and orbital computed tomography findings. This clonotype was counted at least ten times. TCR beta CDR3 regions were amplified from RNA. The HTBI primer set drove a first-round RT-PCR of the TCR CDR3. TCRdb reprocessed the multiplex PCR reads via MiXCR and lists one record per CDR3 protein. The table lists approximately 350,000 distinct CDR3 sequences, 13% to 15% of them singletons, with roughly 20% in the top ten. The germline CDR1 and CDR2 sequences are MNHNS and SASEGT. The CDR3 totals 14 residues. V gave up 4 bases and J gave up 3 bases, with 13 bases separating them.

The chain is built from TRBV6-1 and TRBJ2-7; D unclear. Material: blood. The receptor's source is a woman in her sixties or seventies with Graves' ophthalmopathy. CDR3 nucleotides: TGTGCCAGCAGTGCGAACCGACCAGGCTACGAGCAGTACTTC. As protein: CASSANRPGYEQYF.